Following are 17 T cell receptor beta chains from one sample sequenced in a study of cytomegalovirus exposure and HLA in healthy donors (dated by TCRdb to about 2017). The method behind the library was the immunoSEQ multiplex PCR assay. For the multiplex PCR, a mixture combining 60 forward primers for TCR Vbeta segments and 13 reverse primers for TCR Jbeta segments was used. The clones in this table, taken by TCRdb from immuneACCESS, are in-frame only. Not every clone is retained; where verified, under half of the shortfall comes from an unresolved V gene, and the cause of the rest is unknown. This sample's table has entries for roughly 50,000 clones. Approximately 6.8% of the sample belongs to the ten largest clones. Material: PBMCs. These receptors were collected from a woman in her 40s in good health and CMV-seronegative.

The chain is built from TRBV27 and TRBJ2-7; no definite D call. Trimming cost V 3 bases and J 5 bases, with 17 bases left between them. CDR3 length equals 15 residues. CDR1 and CDR2 (germline): MNHEY, SMNVEV (reference sequence). The CDR3, as DNA: TGTGCCAGCAGTTTGGTTGTTTTCGGTCTCCACGAGCAGTACTTC. It encodes CASSLVVFGLHEQYF.

The chain has TRBV19 and TRBJ1-5; unclear D gene. The germline V and J ends were trimmed by 10 bases and 3 bases, with 16 bases remaining between them. Germline V lookup: CDR1 LNHDA, CDR2 SQIVND (reference sequence). The CDR3 is 14 residues long. The chain's CDR3 is CATNEGRDNQPQHF. DNA of the CDR3: TGTGCCACCAACGAGGGAAGAGACAATCAGCCCCAGCATTTT.

The genes are TRBV30 and TRBJ2-3; the D gene is possibly TRBD2 (6 bases). In germline, CDR1 is GTSNPN, CDR2 SVGIG (reference sequence). Trimming cost V 7 bases and J 5 bases, with 13 bases left between them. The CDR3 covers 12 residues. The CDR3 sequence: CAFGGTGDTQYF. CDR3 nucleotides: TGTGCCTTTGGGGGGACCGGAGATACGCAGTATTTT.

This rearrangement joins TRBV5-1 to TRBJ2-7, with D perhaps matching TRBD2 (6 bases). CDR1 is SGHRS and CDR2 is YFSETQ in the germline V gene. V shed 7 bases and J shed 0 bases, with 8 bases lying between them. The CDR3 sequence is 12 residues long. The CDR3 reads CASAGTSYEQYF. CDR3 DNA: TGCGCCAGCGCGGGGACCTCCTACGAGCAGTACTTC.

The J gene is TRBJ1-6, the V gene TRBV14; the match to TRBD1 covers 8 bases. Germline CDR1 SGHDN, CDR2 FVKESK. The CDR3 covers 15 residues. After removal of 4 bases from V and 9 bases from J, the junction contained 8 bases not matched to a gene. The CDR3 region has the DNA TGTGCCAGCAGCCCGCAGGGGGCCCTTCTTTCACCCCTCCACTTT. This sequence encodes CASSPQGALLSPLHF.

This rearrangement joins TRBV9 to TRBJ2-7; 7 bases are shared with TRBD1. From germline, CDR1 is SGDLS and CDR2 YYNGEE. J gave up 3 bases and V 2 bases, and 8 bases lay outside the gene matches. This CDR3 region has 15 residues. The CDR3 protein is CASSVYGQGDYEQYF. CDR3 DNA sequence: TGTGCCAGCAGCGTTTATGGGCAGGGGGACTACGAGCAGTACTTC.

The V gene is TRBV6-5, the J gene TRBJ1-5; TRBD1 agrees at 7 bases. The CDR3 spans 13 residues. Germline V gives CDR1 MNHEY, CDR2 SVGAGI. V shed 6 bases and J 7 bases; nucleotides not matched to a gene: 6. The CDR3 region has the DNA TGTGCCAGCAGGACAGGGCTCGGGCAGCCCCAGCATTTT. Translation: CASRTGLGQPQHF.

The rearrangement uses TRBV7-3 and TRBJ1-1, with 8 bases fitting TRBD1. The V and J ends lost 5 bases and 5 bases, in that order; junction bases with no gene match: 4. This CDR3 region has 13 residues. Germline V gene sequence: CDR1 SGHTA, CDR2 FQGTGA. CDR3 nucleotides: TGTGCCAGCAGCCCACAGGGGGGGACTGAAGCTTTCTTT. Its translation is CASSPQGGTEAFF.

V is TRBV7-9 and J is TRBJ2-1; 7 bases map to TRBD2. This CDR3 region has 17 residues. The V segment lost 5 bases and the J segment 4 bases; nucleotides outside the gene matches: 14. Germline V gives CDR1 SEHNR, CDR2 FQNEAQ (reference sequence). CDR3 loop: CASSPGLVSGIYNEQFF. DNA for the CDR3: TGTGCCAGCAGCCCGGGACTCGTCAGCGGGATATACAATGAGCAGTTCTTC.

The chain combines TRBV30 with TRBJ2-3, with D unresolved. V was shortened by 2 bases and J by 5 bases, with 8 bases between the two germline ends. This CDR3 contains 12 residues. The germline V gene has CDR1 GTSNPN and CDR2 SVGIG (reference sequence). CDR3 nucleotides: TGTGCCTGGAGTCCCCTTCTAGATACGCAGTATTTT. Amino acids: CAWSPLLDTQYF.

The chain couples TRBV27 to TRBJ2-1; 9 bases are shared with TRBD2. V dropped 6 bases and J dropped 5; count of bases not matched to a gene: 5. In germline, CDR1 is MNHEY, CDR2 SMNVEV (reference sequence). The CDR3 extends over 14 amino acids. The DNA for the CDR3 is TGTGCCAGCAGGGCGGGGGGGCCCAACAATGAGCAGTTCTTC. Amino acids: CASRAGGPNNEQFF.

The chain links TRBV10-2 to TRBJ1-4; perhaps TRBD1 as D (5 bases). Trimming shortened V by 5 bases and J by 3 bases, and 16 bases separated the two germline ends. The CDR3 totals 16 residues. Germline V lookup: CDR1 WSHSY, CDR2 SAAADI. This CDR3 is CASSWGRGDPNEKLFF. The CDR3 nucleotides are TGCGCCAGCAGTTGGGGACGGGGGGATCCTAATGAAAAACTGTTTTTT.

The chain recombines TRBV20-1 with TRBJ1-2; D uncertain. Germline-derived CDR1 and CDR2 are DFQATT and SNEGSKA (reference sequence). Trimming left V 2 bases short and J 7 bases short, with 8 bases between. The CDR3 runs to 11 residues. Here the CDR3 DNA reads TGCAGTGCTAGACCGGTCTCTGGCTACACCTTC. Translation gives CSARPVSGYTF.

The gene calls are TRBV7-2 and TRBJ1-6; D ambiguous. This CDR3 has 14 residues. V was cut by 4 bases and J by 3 bases, with 7 bases left in between. Germline values: CDR1 SGHTA, CDR2 FQGNSA. The CDR3 region has the DNA TGTGCCAGCAGCTCCTATCACTATAATTCACCCCTCCACTTT. It specifies CASSSYHYNSPLHF.

The rearrangement joins TRBV13 to TRBJ1-4, with a tentative D call TRBD1 (6 bases). Germline CDR1 PRHDT, CDR2 FYEKMQ (reference sequence). V was shortened by 5 bases and J by 4 bases, with 17 bases between the two germline ends. This CDR3 is built from 16 residues. The CDR3 coding sequence is TGTGCCAGCAGCCCCACCCCGGGACACGATAATGAAAAACTGTTTTTT. It yields the protein CASSPTPGHDNEKLFF. Drawing the rest from reference TRBV13 and TRBJ1-4, the complete variable domain is AAGVIQSPRHLIKEKRETATLKCYPIPRHDTVYWYQQGPGQDPQFLISFYEKMQSDKGSIPDRFSAQQFSDYHSELNMSSLELGDSALYFCASSPTPGHDNEKLFFGSGTQLSVL.

The chain carries TRBV27 and TRBJ2-1, with D maybe TRBD1 (6 bases). The length of the CDR3 is 16 residues. V was pared by 3 bases and J by 3 bases, with 15 bases between. Germline V CDR1 and CDR2: MNHEY, SMNVEV (reference sequence). The CDR3 nucleotides are TGTGCCAGCAGTTTGGGATTCAGGGGAAGCTACAATGAGCAGTTCTTC. Its translation: CASSLGFRGSYNEQFF.

This chain uses TRBV16 with TRBJ1-3; TRBD1 agrees at 7 bases. The CDR3 has 17 residues. The germline gives CDR1 KGHSY, CDR2 FQNENV. The ends lost 3 bases at V and 1 base at J; junction bases unmatched: 9. The CDR3 region has the DNA TGTGCCAGCAGCCAGTTACAGGGGCAAGGATCTGGAAACACCATATATTTT. It translates to CASSQLQGQGSGNTIYF.